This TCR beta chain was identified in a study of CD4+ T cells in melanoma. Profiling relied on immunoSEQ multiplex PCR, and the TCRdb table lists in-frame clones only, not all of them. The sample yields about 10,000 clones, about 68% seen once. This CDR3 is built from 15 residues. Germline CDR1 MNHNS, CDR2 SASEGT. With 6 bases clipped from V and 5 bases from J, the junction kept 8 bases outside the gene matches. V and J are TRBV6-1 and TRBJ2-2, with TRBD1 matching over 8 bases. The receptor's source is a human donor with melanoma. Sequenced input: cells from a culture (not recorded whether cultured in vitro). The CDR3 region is CASRETGGRTGELFF. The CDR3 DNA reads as TGTGCCAGCAGGGAAACAGGGGGGAGAACCGGGGAGCTGTTTTTT.